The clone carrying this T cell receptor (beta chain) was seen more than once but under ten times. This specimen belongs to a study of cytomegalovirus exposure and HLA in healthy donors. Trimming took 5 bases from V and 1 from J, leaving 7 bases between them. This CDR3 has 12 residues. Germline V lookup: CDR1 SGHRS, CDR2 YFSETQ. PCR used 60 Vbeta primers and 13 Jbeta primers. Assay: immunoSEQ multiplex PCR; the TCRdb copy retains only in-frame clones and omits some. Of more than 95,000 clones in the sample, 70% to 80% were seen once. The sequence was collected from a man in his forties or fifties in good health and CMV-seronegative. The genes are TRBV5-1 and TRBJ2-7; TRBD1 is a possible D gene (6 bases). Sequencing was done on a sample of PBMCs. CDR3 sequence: CASRGGSYEQYF. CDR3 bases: TGCGCCAGCAGAGGGGGATCCTACGAGCAGTACTTC.